The sample holds one count of the clone carrying this T cell receptor beta chain. In the original workflow: By means of reference gene primer amplification, nucleated cell counts were estimated. Clones were sequenced by immunoSEQ multiplex PCR, and TCRdb holds only the in-frame ones, with some missing. The V and J calls and the clone size are those of that table, but D and trimming were determined from the DNA. The sample consists of 55,000 or so clones, 90% of them appearing once. The sample belongs to a study of blood T cell repertoires in COVID-19. Across the whole study: Both acute and convalescent COVID-19 samples were obtained from the United States, Italy and Spain. In each case, the material was cDNA or gDNA derived from T cells, B-cell-depleted T cells, or PBMCs.

Per germline, CDR1 LNHNV and CDR2 YYDKDF (reference sequence). Unmatched junction bases numbered 4, after V lost 0 bases and J lost 1 base. This CDR3 region has 17 residues. The chain couples TRBV15 to TRBJ2-2; 8 bases are shared with TRBD2. Sample: peripheral blood. This sequence originates from a man in his forties or fifties with acute or convalescent COVID-19. CDR3: CATSRDLLAGNTGELFF. In DNA form, the CDR3 reads TGTGCCACCAGCAGAGATTTGCTAGCGGGGAACACCGGGGAGCTGTTTTTT.